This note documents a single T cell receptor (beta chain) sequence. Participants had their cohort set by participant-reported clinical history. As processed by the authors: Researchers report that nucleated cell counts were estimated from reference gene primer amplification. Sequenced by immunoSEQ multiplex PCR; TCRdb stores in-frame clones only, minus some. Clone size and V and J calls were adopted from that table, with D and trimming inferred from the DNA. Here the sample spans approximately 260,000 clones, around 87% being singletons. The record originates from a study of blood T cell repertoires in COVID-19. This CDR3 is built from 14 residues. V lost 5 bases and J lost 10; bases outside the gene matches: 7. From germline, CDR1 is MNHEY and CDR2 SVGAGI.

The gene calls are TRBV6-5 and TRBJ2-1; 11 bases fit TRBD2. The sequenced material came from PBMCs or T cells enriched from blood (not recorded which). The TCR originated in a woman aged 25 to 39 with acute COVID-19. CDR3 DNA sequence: TGTGCCAGCAGTCATAGCGGGGGGGCCTGGGAGCAGTTCTTC. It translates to CASSHSGGAWEQFF.